The 5 T cell receptor beta chains reported below all come from one sample, sequenced in a study of T cell responses to AZD1222 COVID-19 vaccine. Repertoires were generated with immunoSEQ multiplex PCR, while TCRdb's copy carries only in-frame clones and drops some. The sample lists 75,000 to 100,000 clones; 85% to 95% were seen once. The sequenced sample was peripheral blood, obtained on day 0 of AZD1222 vaccination. These receptors were taken from an adult in good health.

This clone was detected once. The chain links TRBV18 to TRBJ2-7; D is uncertain. CDR1 and CDR2 from the germline V gene are KGHSH and LQKENI. This CDR3 comprises 13 residues. The V end lost 4 bases, the J end lost 6 bases, and 13 bases lay between the germline ends. The CDR3: CASSLSARFEQYF. The DNA for the CDR3 is TGTGCCAGCTCACTGTCGGCCAGGTTCGAGCAGTACTTC.

The V gene is TRBV2, the J gene TRBJ1-4; D ambiguous. The germline gives CDR1 SNHLY, CDR2 FYNNEI. Trimming left V 4 bases short and J 6 bases short, with 12 bases between. The CDR3 loop spans 14 amino acids. In nucleotides, the CDR3 is TGTGCCAGCAGTGTGCGAAAGATTGATGAAAAACTGTTTTTT. This codes for CASSVRKIDEKLFF. Looking up the rest from reference TRBV2 and TRBJ1-4 gives the full variable domain: EPEVTQTPSHQVTQMGQEVILRCVPISNHLYFYWYRQILGQKVEFLVSFYNNEISEKSEIFDDQFSVERPDGSNFTLKIRSTKLEDSAMYFCASSVRKIDEKLFFGSGTQLSVL.

The chain employs TRBV15 and TRBJ1-1; D is undetermined. V lost 1 base, J lost 1 base, and 10 bases lay in between. CDR1 is LNHNV and CDR2 is YYDKDF in the germline V gene (reference sequence). This CDR3 is built from 15 residues. CDR3 in DNA: TGTGCCACCAGCAGAGGAGTGAAGGCGAACACTGAAGCTTTCTTT. This gives the protein CATSRGVKANTEAFF.

The V call is TRBV4-1, the J call TRBJ1-1, with a possible D match to TRBD1 (6 bases). Germline CDR1 MGHRA, CDR2 YSYEKL. The CDR3 is 16 residues long. V lost 2 bases and J 1 base, leaving 14 bases between the germline ends. The CDR3 DNA is TGCGCCAGCAGCCAATACGGGACACCTTCGAACACTGAAGCTTTCTTT. This gives the protein CASSQYGTPSNTEAFF.

This chain connects TRBV5-4 to TRBJ2-5, with 7 bases fitting TRBD2. J gave up 3 bases and V 4 bases, and 3 bases lay outside the gene matches. The CDR3 is made up of 13 amino acids. The germline CDR1 and CDR2 sequences are SGHNT and YYREEE (reference sequence). CDR3 protein: CASSRDYKETQYF. The CDR3 bases are TGTGCCAGCAGCAGGGACTATAAAGAGACCCAGTACTTC.